Included here is one T cell receptor beta chain sequence, with context. Its antigen remains unknown. Generated by immunoSEQ multiplex PCR, the TCRdb table keeps only in-frame clones and is missing some. The sample holds a few million clones; more than 80% are singletons and the top ten take under 0.15%. This sample is part of a study of shared clonotypes between healthy human individuals. Whole-study results and caveats: As a rule, naive subsets had a larger estimated richness than memory subsets.

The CDR3 extends over 13 amino acids. Germline V gene lookup returns CDR1 SGHTA and CDR2 FQGNSA. Trimming removed 5 bases at V and 8 bases at J, with 15 bases between. The receptor was isolated from a man between 18 and 35 years old in good health. Sample: naive CD4+ T cells sorted from blood. This sample's subset: CD45RA+ positively selected. This chain joins TRBV7-2 and TRBJ1-2; no clear D. As DNA, the CDR3 is TGTGCCAGCAGCCGCATGGGTTCGTGGGGCTACACCTTC. Translating it yields CASSRMGSWGYTF.